The next 31 T cell receptor beta chains were all read from a single sample in a study of blood T cell repertoires in COVID-19. Sequencing was performed with immunoSEQ multiplex PCR; in TCRdb, only in-frame clones are kept and a portion is missing. The data show approximately 300,000 clones, 90% seen once. The sample comprised PBMCs or T cells enriched from blood (not recorded which). Every receptor here comes from a man aged 60-69 years who had recovered from COVID-19.

This chain links TRBV25-1 with TRBJ1-4; possible D gene TRBD1, 5 bases. Germline values: CDR1 MGHDK, CDR2 SYGVNS. The V end was cut by 10 bases, the J end by 4 bases, with 13 bases between. The CDR3 runs 13 residues. The CDR3 loop reads CATNGANNEKLFF. In nucleotides, the CDR3 is TGTGCCACCAATGGGGCGAATAATGAAAAACTGTTTTTT.

The genes are TRBV7-9 and TRBJ1-4, with a tentative D call TRBD1 (5 bases). V lost 5 bases and J 5 bases, leaving 15 bases between the germline ends. The CDR3 runs to 15 residues. Germline assignment: CDR1 SEHNR and CDR2 FQNEAQ (reference sequence). The CDR3 loop reads CASSPARGGNEKLFF. CDR3 nucleotide sequence: TGTGCCAGCAGCCCGGCCCGGGGGGGGAATGAAAAACTGTTTTTT.

This chain uses TRBV3-1 (or the pseudogene TRBV3-2) with TRBJ1-4; D is perhaps TRBD1 (5 bases). Germline values: CDR1 LGHDT, CDR2 YNNKEL (reference sequence). The V and J ends lost 3 bases and 8 bases respectively, with 13 bases between them. This CDR3 is built from 14 residues. The CDR3 protein is CASSQVGAGEKLFF. The CDR3 bases are TGTGCCAGCAGCCAGGTAGGGGCTGGCGAAAAACTGTTTTTT.

This clone was found once. The chain carries TRBV11-1 and TRBJ1-1; 9 nucleotides align to TRBD1. The CDR3 totals 15 residues. Per the germline V gene, CDR1 is SGHAT and CDR2 is FQDESV (reference sequence). V lost 5 bases and J lost 1; bases outside the gene matches: 5. CDR3 region: CASSPGTGRNTEAFF. CDR3 coding DNA: TGTGCCAGCAGCCCGGGGACAGGGAGGAACACTGAAGCTTTCTTT.

V gene TRBV11-2 combines with J gene TRBJ2-7; a weak D match, TRBD1 (6 bases). CDR3 size: 17 residues. CDR1 and CDR2 (germline): SGHAT, FQNNGV. Trimming removed 2 bases from V and 3 bases from J, with 20 bases in between. CDR3 loop: CASSLLSGRKGDYEQYF. The CDR3 nucleotides are TGTGCCAGCAGCTTACTCAGCGGCCGAAAGGGGGACTACGAGCAGTACTTC.

V usage is TRBV2 and J usage is TRBJ2-2; TRBD2 aligns across 14 bases. Trimming at V came to 10 bases and at J to 1 base, leaving 8 bases not matched to a gene. CDR1 and CDR2 (germline): SNHLY, FYNNEI. The CDR3 has 17 amino acids. CDR3 nucleotides: TGTGCCACGGCCGGGACTAGCGGGGGCGTGAACACCGGGGAGCTGTTTTTT. It specifies CATAGTSGGVNTGELFF.

This clone was observed a handful of times. The gene calls are TRBV3-1 (or the pseudogene TRBV3-2) and TRBJ2-7; tentatively, D is TRBD1 (6 bases). CDR3 length equals 13 residues. V lost 2 bases and J 7 bases, leaving 12 bases between the germline ends. Germline V gives CDR1 LGHDT, CDR2 YNNKEL (reference sequence). This chain's CDR3 is CASSQYRDREQYF. The CDR3 coding sequence is TGTGCCAGCAGCCAATACAGGGACCGGGAGCAGTACTTC.

This chain connects TRBV6-6 to TRBJ2-3; 7 bases line up with TRBD2. The CDR3 length is 15 residues. J was trimmed by 1 base and V by 2 bases; bases with no gene match: 3. Germline CDR1 MNHNY, CDR2 SVGAGI (reference sequence). CDR3: CASSYALAGTDTQYF. In DNA form, the CDR3 reads TGTGCCAGCAGTTACGCTCTAGCGGGCACAGATACGCAGTATTTT.

The V and J genes are TRBV27 and TRBJ1-3; no clear D gene. Germline V CDR1 and CDR2: MNHEY, SMNVEV (reference sequence). Deletions cut 2 bases from V and 4 bases from J, with 9 bases between. The CDR3 covers 14 residues. The CDR3, as DNA: TGTGCCAGCAGTTTACGAGGAGCCGGAAACACCATATATTTT. Translation: CASSLRGAGNTIYF.

The chain employs TRBV14 and TRBJ1-1; tentatively, D is TRBD1 (6 bases). This CDR3 is built from 19 residues. V was clipped by 1 base and J by 7 bases, with 28 bases between them. From germline, CDR1 is SGHDN and CDR2 FVKESK. CDR3 coding DNA: TGTGCCAGCAGCCAAGGTTTTCAGGGGTCTTTACAGGACAGCGATGAAGCTTTCTTT. Encoded protein: CASSQGFQGSLQDSDEAFF.

Only one count was recorded for this clone. The genes are TRBV7-3 and TRBJ2-3; D remains unclear. V dropped 4 bases and J dropped 2 bases, with 10 bases sitting between them. CDR1 and CDR2 from the germline V gene are SGHTA and FQGTGA. The CDR3 has 14 amino acids. In DNA, the CDR3 is TGTGCCAGCAGCTCTGGCGGTATCACAGATACGCAGTATTTT. It encodes CASSSGGITDTQYF.

This chain uses TRBV7-9 with TRBJ2-1; tentative D call: TRBD2 (5 bases). The V end lost 3 bases, the J end lost 5 bases, and 17 bases lay between the germline ends. Germline CDR1 is SEHNR and CDR2 is FQNEAQ (reference sequence). The CDR3 contains 16 residues. CDR3 amino acids: CASSFGLAQGNNEQFF. The DNA for the CDR3 is TGTGCCAGCAGCTTTGGGCTAGCCCAAGGGAACAATGAGCAGTTCTTC. Full variable domain (outside the CDR3, taken from reference TRBV7-9 and TRBJ2-1): DTGVSQNPRHKITKRGQNVTFRCDPISEHNRLYWYRQTLGQGPEFLTYFQNEAQLEKSRLLSDRFSAERPKGSFSTLEIQRTEQGDSAMYLCASSFGLAQGNNEQFFGPGTRLTVL.

This clone was observed once. The chain recombines TRBV5-4 with TRBJ2-7; a possible D gene is TRBD2 (5 bases). CDR1 and CDR2 (germline): SGHNT, YYREEE (reference sequence). The CDR3 runs 15 residues. Trimming stripped 3 bases from V and 0 bases from J, with 13 bases between. The DNA for the CDR3 is TGTGCCAGCAGCTCCACGGAGCGGAGCTCCTACGAGCAGTACTTC. Encoded protein: CASSSTERSSYEQYF.

This clone was seen a few times. The chain carries TRBV7-2 and TRBJ1-2; no clear D. CDR3 size: 14 residues. Germline values: CDR1 SGHTA, CDR2 FQGNSA. V was shortened by 5 bases and J by 8 bases, with 18 bases between the two germline ends. The CDR3 loop is CASSPQDPGKGYTF. DNA for the CDR3: TGTGCCAGCAGCCCCCAGGATCCGGGGAAGGGCTACACCTTC.

The chain links TRBV28 to TRBJ2-7; D unclear. This CDR3 is 18 amino acids long. V dropped 4 bases and J dropped 2 bases, with 24 bases sitting between them. CDR1 is MDHEN and CDR2 is SYDVKM in the germline V gene. The CDR3 coding sequence is TGTGCCAGCAGTTCTCTTGGGTCGGGTCACCCCCTACCCTACGAGCAGTACTTC. Its protein product is CASSSLGSGHPLPYEQYF.

The chain joins TRBV7-9 to TRBJ2-1; 10 bases fit TRBD2. The germline CDR1 and CDR2 sequences are SEHNR and FQNEAQ (reference sequence). V trimming: 5 bases; J trimming: 9 bases; junction bases outside the gene matches: 10. This CDR3 has 15 amino acids. Here the CDR3 reads CASSPQKRGGTEQFF. The DNA for the CDR3 is TGTGCCAGCAGCCCGCAGAAGCGGGGGGGGACTGAGCAGTTCTTC.

CDR3 amino acids: CASSPGQREQYF. The CDR3 DNA reads as TGTGCCAGCAGCCCGGGACAGCGCGAGCAGTACTTC. The V call is TRBV5-4, the J call TRBJ2-7; 7 bases agree with TRBD1. The CDR3 runs to 12 residues. Germline V gene sequence: CDR1 SGHNT, CDR2 YYREEE (reference sequence). Trimming took 4 bases from V and 6 from J; bases not matched to a gene: 4. The whole variable domain, remainder taken from reference TRBV5-4 and TRBJ2-7, is ETGVTQSPTHLIKTRGQQVTLRCSSQSGHNTVSWYQQALGQGPQFIFQYYREEENGRGNFPPRFSGLQFPNYSSELNVNALELDDSALYLCASSPGQREQYFGPGTRLTVT.

This clone has a single count. The rearrangement links TRBV27 to TRBJ2-3; D might be TRBD2 (6 bases). Looked up from germline, CDR1 is MNHEY and CDR2 is SMNVEV (reference sequence). V was clipped by 5 bases and J by 2 bases, with 14 bases between them. The CDR3 totals 15 residues. CDR3 loop: CASSPGRLNTDTQYF. CDR3 sequence (DNA): TGTGCCAGCAGTCCCGGGAGATTGAACACAGATACGCAGTATTTT.

This sequence joins TRBV29-1 and TRBJ2-1; weak D call: TRBD2 (5 bases). This CDR3 region has 11 residues. V was trimmed by 5 bases and J by 10 bases, leaving 12 bases between them. Germline V gene data show CDR1 as SQVTM and CDR2 as ANQGSEA. The CDR3 DNA sequence: TGCAGCGTTACCCGATCGGGAGAGCAGTTCTTC. Protein product: CSVTRSGEQFF.

This clone was seen only once. This chain links TRBV4-3 with TRBJ2-7; possibly TRBD1 for D (7 bases). Germline CDR1 is LGHNA and CDR2 is YSLEER. V lost 0 bases, J lost 4 bases, and 16 bases lay in between. This CDR3 has 16 residues. CDR3 coding DNA: TGCGCCAGCAGCCAAGAGTCAGGGGGGTCATTATACGAGCAGTACTTC. It codes for CASSQESGGSLYEQYF.

The chain couples TRBV7-9 to TRBJ1-6; D gene unclear. V was shortened by 5 bases and J by 10 bases, with 12 bases between the two germline ends. The V gene's germline CDR1 is SEHNR and CDR2 FQNEAQ (reference sequence). CDR3 size: 13 residues. The CDR3 DNA reads TGTGCCAGCAGCCCCCCCCCGGGATCACCCCTCCACTTT. Translated, it gives CASSPPPGSPLHF. The variable domain in full, completed from reference TRBV7-9 and TRBJ1-6, reads DTGVSQNPRHKITKRGQNVTFRCDPISEHNRLYWYRQTLGQGPEFLTYFQNEAQLEKSRLLSDRFSAERPKGSFSTLEIQRTEQGDSAMYLCASSPPPGSPLHFGNGTRLTVT.

The genes are TRBV27 and TRBJ2-3, with 9 bases fitting TRBD2. Germline V CDR1 and CDR2: MNHEY, SMNVEV (reference sequence). V shed 6 bases, J shed 2 bases, and the junction held 6 bases outside the gene matches. This CDR3 is built from 15 residues. For the CDR3, the DNA is TGTGCCAGCAGCTTAGCGGGAGTAACCACAGATACGCAGTATTTT. As protein: CASSLAGVTTDTQYF.

This clone was seen more than once but under ten times. The same CDR3 arises from other DNA sequences in this sample as well. The CDR3 sequence is CASSPEAGSYGYTF. The DNA of the CDR3 is TGTGCCAGCAGCCCTGAGGCCGGATCCTATGGCTACACCTTC. The rearrangement uses TRBV6-4 and TRBJ1-2; D call uncertain. From germline, CDR1 is MRHNA and CDR2 SNTAGT. The CDR3 contains 14 residues. Trimming removed 6 bases at V and 4 bases at J, with 15 bases between.

The gene calls are TRBV4-3 and TRBJ1-1; 7 nucleotides align to TRBD1. Losses at the gene ends were 0 bases for V and 4 bases for J; bases not matched to a gene: 5. Germline lookup yields CDR1 LGHNA and CDR2 YSLEER. CDR3 size: 15 residues. The CDR3 DNA sequence: TGCGCCAGCAGCCAAGATCCCCAGGGGGGCACTGAAGCTTTCTTT. Its protein product is CASSQDPQGGTEAFF.

V gene TRBV30 combines with J gene TRBJ2-3; D is perhaps TRBD1 (6 bases). CDR1 and CDR2 (germline): GTSNPN, SVGIG (reference sequence). V lost 3 bases and J 7 bases, leaving 11 bases between the germline ends. This CDR3 is 12 amino acids long. The CDR3 sequence is CAWRSGVNTQYF. In DNA form, the CDR3 reads TGTGCCTGGAGGTCAGGGGTCAATACGCAGTATTTT.

V and J are TRBV6-5 and TRBJ1-4; tentatively, D is TRBD1 (5 bases). V was shortened by 6 bases and J by 8 bases, with 7 bases between the two germline ends. Germline CDR1 is MNHEY and CDR2 is SVGAGI. This CDR3 has 11 amino acids. The CDR3, as DNA: TGTGCCAGCAGGGGGGGGGAAAAACTGTTTTTT. Its protein is CASRGGEKLFF.

V is TRBV4-2 and J is TRBJ1-2; 8 nucleotides agree with TRBD1. CDR3 length: 16 amino acids. Trimming took 4 bases from V and 1 from J; bases not matched to a gene: 8. Germline CDR1 is LGHNA and CDR2 is YNFKEQ. CDR3 residues: CASSPSYGTGNYGYTF. The CDR3 nucleotides read TGTGCCAGCAGCCCGAGTTACGGGACAGGTAACTATGGCTACACCTTC.

V usage is TRBV6-1 and J usage is TRBJ2-1, with 8 nucleotides matching TRBD2. V gave up 2 bases and J gave up 8 bases; unmatched junction bases: 8. This CDR3 spans 15 amino acids. In germline, CDR1 is MNHNS, CDR2 SASEGT. This CDR3 is CASSERLAGIDEQFF. CDR3 coding DNA: TGTGCCAGCAGTGAAAGGTTAGCGGGAATCGATGAGCAGTTCTTC.

The V gene is TRBV3-1 (or the pseudogene TRBV3-2), the J gene TRBJ2-7; 8 nucleotides line up with TRBD1. From germline, CDR1 is LGHDT and CDR2 YNNKEL (reference sequence). Trimming removed 4 bases from V and 3 bases from J; junction bases left unmatched: 2. This CDR3 region has 13 residues. CDR3 in amino acids: CASSPGQGYEQYF. The CDR3 DNA reads TGTGCCAGCAGCCCAGGACAGGGCTACGAGCAGTACTTC.

The V and J genes are TRBV5-1 and TRBJ2-7, with a possible D match to TRBD2 (6 bases). Germline V CDR1 and CDR2: SGHRS, YFSETQ. The CDR3 spans 10 residues. Trimming cost V 10 bases and J 4 bases, with 9 bases left between them. The CDR3 DNA reads as TGCGCCCAAGCGGGTTACGAGCAGTACTTC. Its translation is CAQAGYEQYF. The variable domain in full, with the rest retrieved from reference TRBV5-1 and TRBJ2-7, is KAGVTQTPRYLIKTRGQQVTLSCSPISGHRSVSWYQQTPGQGLQFLFEYFSETQRNKGNFPGRFSGRQFSNSRSEMNVSTLELGDSALYLCAQAGYEQYFGPGTRLTVT.

V gene TRBV27 combines with J gene TRBJ1-5; 9 nucleotides line up with TRBD1. The CDR3 has 17 residues. J was trimmed by 5 bases and V by 3 bases; bases with no gene match: 11. Germline assignment: CDR1 MNHEY and CDR2 SMNVEV (reference sequence). Here the CDR3 reads CASSFSFLGTGYQPQHF. CDR3 in DNA: TGTGCCAGCAGTTTCAGTTTTTTGGGGACAGGGTATCAGCCCCAGCATTTT.